This TCR beta chain was captured by sequencing in a study of post-analysis software for immune sequencing data (dated by TCRdb to 2014 to 2015). Regarding the research as a whole: Recorded disease courses included relapsing-remitting, secondary progressive and progressive-relapsing multiple sclerosis, with some patients lacking subtype annotation. The patient repertoires were set against approximately 10 previously published healthy control repertoires from donors whose ages ranged from roughly 6 to 27 years. A subset of samples was prepared in parallel using single-end sample barcoding, then pooled and co-amplified after Illumina adapter ligation.

To demonstrate the VDJtools post-analysis software, TCR beta repertoires were profiled from the peripheral blood of more than 10 young patients with multiple sclerosis. The multiple sclerosis patients were children and adolescents between about 6 and 16 years of age. Beyond this particular receptor, the publication reports: Strong co-clustering of samples prepared in the same batch was shown by direct clustering with F measure, prompting a batch-effect correction. The multiple sclerosis patient group was slightly younger than the control group. Patients showed significantly higher frequencies than controls for a handful of TRBV segments, among them TRBV5-6, TRBV5-1 and TRBV20-1. Normalized Chao1 diversity was significantly lower in multiple sclerosis patients than controls, suggesting substantial peripheral T-cell clonal expansion.

Library preparation was by PCR. Sequencing used an Illumina HiSeq 2500. Unique molecular identifiers were incorporated into TCR beta cDNA libraries to reduce PCR and sequencing biases. Approximately 500,000 cDNA molecules were obtained per 1 to 10 million input T cells, so each molecule approximated one T cell. The patient libraries were prepared and sequenced with the same protocol used for the earlier healthy control dataset. Samples belonging to the same batch were prepared together, multiplexed and sequenced on a shared HiSeq lane. Per the authors' processing: Raw barcoded reads were processed with MIGEC, discarding single-read molecular identifier groups before consensus assembly and CDR3 extraction. Clonotype tables were post-analysed with VDJtools, normalizing diversity by down-sampling all datasets to the smallest sample size. To correct batch-related cross-sample contamination, repertoire overlap clustering matched CDR3 amino acid sequences but not nucleotide sequences. Using fastp trimming at Q25 and MiXCR clonotype assembly, TCRdb reanalyzed the public sequencing data and kept in-frame beta chains. Each record represents a unique CDR3 protein, reported with the most common genes and DNA among its rows. The V and J calls shown here were made by TCRdb, not taken from the authors' results. Present in this sample are around 500,000 distinct CDR3 sequences, 30% to 40% of which were seen just once. Roughly 6% of the sample is held by the ten biggest clonotypes.

Based on the germline V gene, the CDR1 and CDR2 sequences are SNHLY and FYNNEI. Germline trimming amounts to 1 base on V and 6 bases on J, with 1 as the count of junction bases outside the gene matches. The CDR3 goes from the cysteine to the phenylalanine over 13 residues. Only CDR3 DNA remains: 39 bases, in frame from the first base. Concerning this clonotype: Its antigen remains undetermined. Qualities for individual bases were not recorded, and no much larger clone is one base off.

The sequence is built from TRBV2 and TRBJ2-3; the junction holds 7 bases that match TRBD1. The source is a girl under 18 with multiple sclerosis. The sequenced sample consisted of blood. In nucleotide form, the sequence is TGTGCCAGCAGTGAAGAGGACAGGGATACGCAGTATTTT. It is translated as CASSEEDRDTQYF.